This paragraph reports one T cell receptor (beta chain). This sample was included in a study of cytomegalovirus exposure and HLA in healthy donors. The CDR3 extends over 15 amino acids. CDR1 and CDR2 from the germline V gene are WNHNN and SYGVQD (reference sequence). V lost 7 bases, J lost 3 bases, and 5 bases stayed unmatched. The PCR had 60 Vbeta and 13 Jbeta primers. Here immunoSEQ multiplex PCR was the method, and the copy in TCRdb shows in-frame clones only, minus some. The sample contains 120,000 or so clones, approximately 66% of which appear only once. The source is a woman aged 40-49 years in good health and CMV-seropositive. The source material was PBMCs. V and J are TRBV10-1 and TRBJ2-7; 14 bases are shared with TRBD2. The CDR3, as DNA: TGCGCCAGCACCTGGACTAGCGGGGGGCTCTACGAGCAGTACTTC. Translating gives CASTWTSGGLYEQYF.